The 24 T cell receptor beta chains below come from one sample, sequenced in a study of cytomegalovirus exposure and HLA in healthy donors. The PCR used 60 Vbeta and 13 Jbeta primers. Only in-frame clones appear in the TCRdb table, and some are missing; sequencing was by immunoSEQ multiplex PCR. This sample has approximately 130,000 clones; around 72% occur once, and the top ten carry more than 7.5%. What was sequenced was PBMCs. These receptors all come from a woman aged 50 to 65 in good health and CMV-seropositive.

V gene TRBV5-6 combines with J gene TRBJ1-2; 7 bases align to TRBD1. The CDR3 loop spans 13 amino acids. The J segment lost 6 bases and the V segment lost 2 bases, leaving 4 bases of the junction unmatched. The germline V gene has CDR1 SGHDT and CDR2 YYEEEE. The chain's CDR3 is CASSFRQGDGYTF. The DNA of the CDR3 is TGTGCCAGCAGCTTCCGACAGGGAGATGGCTACACCTTC.

The CDR3 protein is CASSREGTGGGKLFF. As DNA, the CDR3 is TGTGCCAGCAGCCGCGAGGGGACAGGGGGCGGAAAACTGTTTTTT. The V gene is TRBV5-4, the J gene TRBJ1-4; 12 bases line up with TRBD1. There are 15 residues in the CDR3. The junction had 8 bases not matched to a gene; V was cut back by 4 bases and J by 10 bases. Germline CDR1 and CDR2: SGHNT and YYREEE (reference sequence).

The V and J genes are TRBV21-1 and TRBJ1-1. TRBV21-1 is a recognized pseudogene. The CDR3 sequence is 14 residues long. CDR3 DNA sequence: TGTGCCAGCAGTACTAGAGCTTCGGACACTGAAGCTTTCTTT. This translates into CASSTRASDTEAFF.

The CDR3 sequence is CATSRRGQGTLYGYTF. CDR3 sequence (DNA): TGTGCCACCAGCAGACGGGGACAGGGAACCCTCTATGGCTACACCTTC. This chain joins TRBV15 and TRBJ1-2; TRBD1 matches 9 bases. With 2 bases clipped from V and 4 bases from J, the junction kept 8 bases outside the gene matches. CDR1 is LNHNV and CDR2 is YYDKDF in the germline V gene (reference sequence). The CDR3 sequence is 16 residues long.

The gene calls are TRBV19 and TRBJ2-1; 8 nucleotides align to TRBD2. With V trimmed by 5 bases and J by 7 bases, 10 bases remained unmatched. CDR1 and CDR2 from the germline V gene are LNHDA and SQIVND (reference sequence). The length of the CDR3 is 15 residues. The CDR3 sequence: CASSGQLAVLNEQFF. CDR3 bases: TGTGCCAGTAGTGGGCAACTAGCGGTCCTTAATGAGCAGTTCTTC.

The J gene is TRBJ1-5, the V gene TRBV28; no firm D call. V gave up 6 bases and J gave up 7 bases, with 13 bases separating them. Germline-derived CDR1 and CDR2 are MDHEN and SYDVKM. This CDR3 region has 13 residues. CDR3 nucleotides: TGTGCCAGCAGCCGGCCGATCGGGCAGCCCCAGCATTTT. Its protein is CASSRPIGQPQHF.

This chain joins TRBV6-6 and TRBJ2-1; TRBD2 might be the D (5 bases). Germline V gene data show CDR1 as MNHNY and CDR2 as SVGAGI (reference sequence). The CDR3 is made up of 13 amino acids. V was cut by 7 bases and J by 1 base, with 8 bases left in between. The CDR3 loop is CASTGSSYNEQFF. CDR3 coding DNA: TGTGCCAGCACGGGGAGTTCCTACAATGAGCAGTTCTTC.

This rearrangement joins TRBV7-6 to TRBJ2-1; no clear D gene. From germline, CDR1 is SGHVS and CDR2 FNYEAQ. The CDR3 is 15 residues long. V was cut by 7 bases and J by 2 bases, with 15 bases left in between. CDR3 in amino acids: CASTPLGYPYNEQFF. The CDR3 bases are TGTGCCAGCACCCCTCTCGGGTACCCCTACAATGAGCAGTTCTTC.

CDR3 coding DNA: TGCGCCAGCAGCCAAGCCAGACTTAACTATGGCTACACCTTC. Translating gives CASSQARLNYGYTF. The chain combines TRBV4-1 with TRBJ1-2; no firm D call. Trimming left V 1 base short and J 1 base short, with 7 bases between. This CDR3 has 14 residues. Per the germline V gene, CDR1 is MGHRA and CDR2 is YSYEKL.

V is TRBV5-4 and J is TRBJ1-2; maybe TRBD1 (5 bases). Trimming took 4 bases from V and 2 from J, leaving 18 bases between them. Germline CDR1 is SGHNT and CDR2 is YYREEE (reference sequence). The CDR3 length is 16 residues. The CDR3 region has the DNA TGTGCCAGCAGCCCAACCTTGGGGGGGGACAACTATGGCTACACCTTC. Translation: CASSPTLGGDNYGYTF.

This clone came up a few times. The chain carries TRBV5-4 and TRBJ2-2, with D tentatively TRBD1 (5 bases). This CDR3 is 14 amino acids long. CDR1 and CDR2 from the germline V gene are SGHNT and YYREEE (reference sequence). Between the trimmed V and J ends, which lost 4 bases and 4 bases, there was a span of 11 bases. For the CDR3, the DNA is TGTGCCAGCAGCCTGGGGCCCCTCACCGGGGAGCTGTTTTTT. Protein sequence: CASSLGPLTGELFF.

The V and J genes are TRBV4-1 and TRBJ2-3; 8 bases match TRBD1. The trim removed 2 bases at V and 4 bases at J, leaving 5 bases unmatched. Germline lookup yields CDR1 MGHRA and CDR2 YSYEKL. This CDR3 has 15 amino acids. CDR3 sequence reads: CASSQQDRGPDTQYF. In nucleotides, the CDR3 is TGCGCCAGCAGCCAACAAGACAGGGGCCCAGATACGCAGTATTTT.

This clone was seen just once. J is TRBJ1-2 and V is TRBV4-3; tentative D call: TRBD1 (5 bases). CDR1 is LGHNA, CDR2 YSLEER, per germline. V was cut by 0 bases and J by 3 bases, with 11 bases left in between. The CDR3 extends over 15 amino acids. The CDR3 DNA sequence: TGCGCCAGCAGCCAAGATCGCCGACAGCACTATGGCTACACCTTC. It is translated as CASSQDRRQHYGYTF.

The J gene is TRBJ1-6, the V gene TRBV4-1; no firm D call. V lost 3 bases and J lost 5, with 14 bases in between. The CDR3 runs 16 residues. From germline, CDR1 is MGHRA and CDR2 YSYEKL. As DNA, the CDR3 is TGCGCCAGCAGCCATGAGGCGGGGAGGAATAATTCACCCCTCCACTTT. Residues: CASSHEAGRNNSPLHF.

V gene TRBV30 combines with J gene TRBJ2-7; possibly TRBD2 for D (5 bases). Trimming removed 3 bases at V and 5 bases at J, with 14 bases between. This CDR3 is built from 13 residues. Germline values: CDR1 GTSNPN, CDR2 SVGIG (reference sequence). CDR3 in amino acids: CAWRGAGRHEQYF. The CDR3 DNA reads TGTGCCTGGAGAGGTGCGGGTCGCCACGAGCAGTACTTC.

On this clone itself: The sample holds other DNA sequences that translate to the same CDR3. The genes are TRBV4-2 and TRBJ1-2, with D uncertain. This CDR3 has 14 residues. V was cut by 0 bases and J by 2 bases, with 7 bases left in between. Germline lookup yields CDR1 LGHNA and CDR2 YNFKEQ. The CDR3 region is CASSQEGGNYGYTF. The DNA for the CDR3 is TGTGCCAGCAGCCAAGAGGGCGGGAACTATGGCTACACCTTC.

J is TRBJ2-1 and V is TRBV6-6; the match to TRBD1 covers 8 bases. The germline V gene has CDR1 MNHNY and CDR2 SVGAGI (reference sequence). Trimming at V came to 7 bases and at J to 5 bases, leaving 13 bases not matched to a gene. The length of the CDR3 is 16 residues. CDR3 residues: CASTRPGQGRDNEQFF. DNA for the CDR3: TGTGCCAGCACCCGACCCGGACAGGGTAGGGACAATGAGCAGTTCTTC.

J is TRBJ1-2 and V is TRBV6-5; TRBD1 agrees at 10 bases. Germline V gene data show CDR1 as MNHEY and CDR2 as SVGAGI. The CDR3 loop spans 13 amino acids. V trimming: 5 bases; J trimming: 8 bases; junction bases outside the gene matches: 5. CDR3 nucleotide sequence: TGTGCCAGCAGTACGGGACAGGGGAGGGGCTACACCTTC. This codes for CASSTGQGRGYTF.

The chain joins TRBV5-3 to TRBJ1-5; 10 nucleotides match TRBD1. TRBV5-3 qualifies as an ORF whose function is uncertain. The CDR3 is 16 residues long. Losses at the gene ends were 0 bases for V and 9 bases for J; bases not matched to a gene: 9. CDR3 coding DNA: TGTGCCAGAAGCTTGGTTCGTAGGGACAGGGGATGGCCCCAGCATTTT. Residues: CARSLVRRDRGWPQHF.

The rearrangement links TRBV5-4 to TRBJ2-1; 13 nucleotides line up with TRBD2. In germline, CDR1 is SGHNT, CDR2 YYREEE (reference sequence). After removal of 4 bases from V and 9 bases from J, the junction contained 7 bases not matched to a gene. The CDR3 is 15 residues long. CDR3 residues: CASSLGLAGVLEQFF. CDR3 coding DNA: TGTGCCAGCAGCCTAGGACTAGCGGGAGTGCTTGAGCAGTTCTTC.

The rearrangement links TRBV15 to TRBJ2-1; 10 bases line up with TRBD2. Losses at the gene ends were 5 bases for V and 0 bases for J; bases not matched to a gene: 4. Germline V gene data show CDR1 as LNHNV and CDR2 as YYDKDF (reference sequence). The CDR3 runs 16 residues. The CDR3 sequence is CATSRLAGGSYNEQFF. CDR3 DNA: TGTGCCACCAGCCGCTTAGCGGGAGGCTCCTACAATGAGCAGTTCTTC. Filled out from reference TRBV15 and TRBJ2-1, the complete variable domain reads DAMVIQNPRYQVTQFGKPVTLSCSQTLNHNVMYWYQQKSSQAPKLLFHYYDKDFNNEADTPDNFQSRRPNTSFCFLDIRSPGLGDTAMYLCATSRLAGGSYNEQFFGPGTRLTVL.

The gene calls are TRBV7-2 and TRBJ2-7; no clear D. CDR1 SGHTA and CDR2 FQGNSA come from the germline V gene. This CDR3 spans 14 amino acids. V was clipped by 2 bases and J by 0 bases, with 8 bases between them. The CDR3 DNA follows: TGTGCCAGCAGCTTAATGGGCAGCTCCTACGAGCAGTACTTC. This gives the protein CASSLMGSSYEQYF.

This clone was recorded a few times. This chain links TRBV11-2 with TRBJ2-2; D not resolved. The germline CDR1 and CDR2 sequences are SGHAT and FQNNGV. This CDR3 spans 13 amino acids. Trimming stripped 0 bases from V and 7 bases from J, with 6 bases between. DNA of the CDR3: TGTGCCAGCAGCTTAGAACCGAGCGGGGAGCTGTTTTTT. It encodes CASSLEPSGELFF.

The chain combines TRBV29-1 with TRBJ2-5; 8 positions match TRBD1. Germline CDR1 reads SQVTM; CDR2 reads ANQGSEA. This CDR3 comprises 14 residues. With V trimmed by 7 bases and J by 5 bases, 12 bases remained unmatched. The CDR3 sequence: CSAQGQGSWETQYF. The CDR3 DNA sequence: TGCAGCGCCCAAGGACAGGGCTCATGGGAGACCCAGTACTTC.